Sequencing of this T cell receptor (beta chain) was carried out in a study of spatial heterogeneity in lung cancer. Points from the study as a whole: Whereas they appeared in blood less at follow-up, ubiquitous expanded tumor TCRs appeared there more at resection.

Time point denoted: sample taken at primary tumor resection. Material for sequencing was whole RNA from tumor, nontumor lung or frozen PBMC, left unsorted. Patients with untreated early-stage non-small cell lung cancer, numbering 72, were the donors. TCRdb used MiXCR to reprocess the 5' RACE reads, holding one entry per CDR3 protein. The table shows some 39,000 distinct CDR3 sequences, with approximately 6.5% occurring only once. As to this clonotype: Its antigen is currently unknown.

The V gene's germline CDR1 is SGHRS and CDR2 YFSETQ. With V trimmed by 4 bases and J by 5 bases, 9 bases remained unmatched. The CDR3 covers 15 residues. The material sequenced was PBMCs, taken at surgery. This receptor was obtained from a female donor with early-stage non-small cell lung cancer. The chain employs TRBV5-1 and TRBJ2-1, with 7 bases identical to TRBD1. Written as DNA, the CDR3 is TGCGCCAGCAGCCCGAGGGGGCTAGACCACAATGAGCAGTTCTTC. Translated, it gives CASSPRGLDHNEQFF. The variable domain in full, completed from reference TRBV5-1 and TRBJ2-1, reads KAGVTQTPRYLIKTRGQQVTLSCSPISGHRSVSWYQQTPGQGLQFLFEYFSETQRNKGNFPGRFSGRQFSNSRSEMNVSTLELGDSALYLCASSPRGLDHNEQFFGPGTRLTVL.